A single T cell receptor (beta chain) is shown here with its context. The method was immunoSEQ multiplex PCR; TCRdb's version includes in-frame clones alone and lacks a portion of them. This sample has under 300,000 clones, with roughly nine tenths found just once. This sample was included in a study of blood T cell repertoires in COVID-19. Across the whole study: Italy, Spain and the United States were the sources of the convalescent and acute COVID-19 samples. In each case, the material was cDNA or gDNA derived from T cells, B-cell-depleted T cells, or PBMCs.

Enrolled through a virtual design, the participants were between about 18 and 100 years of age and came from roughly 22 US areas. Participants were placed into cohorts based on the clinical history they reported. Germline CDR1 and CDR2: LGHDT and YNNKEL (reference sequence). The V segment lost 2 bases and the J segment 4 bases; nucleotides outside the gene matches: 2. The CDR3 runs 16 residues. V and J are TRBV3-1 (or the pseudogene TRBV3-2) and TRBJ2-2; 12 nucleotides agree with TRBD2. The sequencing input was PBMCs or T cells enriched from blood (not recorded which). The TCR comes from a human donor in a cohort exposed to, infected with or recovered from COVID-19 (not recorded which). The donor label of this sample is uncertain. CDR3: CASSQTSGGTTGELFF. The CDR3 DNA follows: TGTGCCAGCAGCCAAACTAGCGGGGGGACCACCGGGGAGCTGTTTTTT.